Listed below are T cell receptor beta chains from one sample, sequenced in a study of blood T cell repertoires in COVID-19. Assay used: immunoSEQ multiplex PCR; TCRdb lists only in-frame clones, some missing. The sample includes about 270,000 clones, over 75% of them seen just once. Sequencing was performed on PBMCs or T cells enriched from blood (not recorded which). Receptors originate from a man between 18 and 29 years old who had recovered from COVID-19. Both conserved end residues are part of each CDR3. D genes are given only for firm matches. For some rows the clone size is stated as once, few or many, or as a class when expanded; others skip it.

NA	NA	TRBV7-7	TRBJ2-3	TGTGCTAGCAGCGGTACTAGCACAGATACGCAGTATTTT	CASSGTSTDTQYF
once	NA	TRBV19	TRBJ1-4	TGTGCCAGTAGTTCATCCGGCCGGGGTCTTTCCGGTGAAAAACTGTTTTTT	CASSSSGRGLSGEKLFF
NA	TRBD1	TRBV12-3/TRBV12-4	TRBJ2-2	TGTGCCAGTGGGACAGTCAACACCGGGGAGCTGTTTTTT	CASGTVNTGELFF
NA	TRBD1	TRBV19	TRBJ1-2	TGTGCCAGTAAACCCACAGGGGAGGCCTATGGCTACACCTTC	CASKPTGEAYGYTF
NA	NA	TRBV2	TRBJ2-3	TGTGCCAGCAGTGTGACGGGTTTGTCCACAGATACGCAGTATTTT	CASSVTGLSTDTQYF
NA	TRBD1	TRBV29-1	TRBJ1-1	TGCAGCGTTGAAGACCCCGGGACAGCGAACACTGAAGCTTTCTTT	CSVEDPGTANTEAFF
few	NA	TRBV6-4	TRBJ1-5	TGTGCCAGCAGAGTGACGACAGCGTACCAGCCCCAGCATTTT	CASRVTTAYQPQHF
NA	TRBD1	TRBV18	TRBJ2-1	TGTGCCAGCTCACCGAGACAGGGGAATGAGCAGTTCTTC	CASSPRQGNEQFF
NA	NA	TRBV5-4	TRBJ1-1	TGTGCCAGCAGCTTGGAGGAGCCGGGGACTGAAGCTTTCTTT	CASSLEEPGTEAFF
once	NA	TRBV4-1	TRBJ1-1	TGCGCCAGCAGCCAAGAAGGGCAGGGTAACACTGAAGCTTTCTTT	CASSQEGQGNTEAFF
NA	NA	TRBV5-8	TRBJ1-2	TGTGCCAGCAGCTTGTGGGGGAGGGTGCGCGGAGATAACTATGGCTACACCTTC	CASSLWGRVRGDNYGYTF
NA	TRBD2	TRBV7-2	TRBJ2-4	TGTGCCAGCAGCGCGCTTCCAGTGACTAGCGGCTCCCAAAAACTCATTCAGTACTTC	CASSALPVTSGSQKLIQYF
NA	NA	TRBV6-5	TRBJ1-5	TGTGCCAGCTCCACCGCAGGCAATCAGCCCCAGCATTTT	CASSTAGNQPQHF
once	NA	TRBV5-4	TRBJ2-1	TGTGCCAGCGGGCTCGGAGACAGCTCCTACAATGAGCAGTTCTTC	CASGLGDSSYNEQFF
NA	NA	TRBV30	TRBJ2-2	TGTGCCTGGAGCCGACTGTACACCGGGGAGCTGTTTTTT	CAWSRLYTGELFF
NA	TRBD1	TRBV10-1	TRBJ2-3	TGCGCCAGCAGTCCGGACAGGGGCACAGATACGCAGTATTTT	CASSPDRGTDTQYF
NA	TRBD1	TRBV28	TRBJ2-5	TGTGCCAGCAGTTTATTCAGGGGGCAAGGGGAAGAGACCCAGTACTTC	CASSLFRGQGEETQYF
NA	NA	TRBV16	TRBJ1-4	TGTGCCAGCAGCCAAAGCAGGGAATTTCAACTGTTTTTT	CASSQSREFQLFF
NA	NA	TRBV3-1/TRBV3-2	TRBJ1-1	TGTGCCAGCAGCCCGCGGAATGAGAACACTGAAGCTTTCTTT	CASSPRNENTEAFF
NA	NA	TRBV4-1	TRBJ1-2	TGCGCCAGCAGCCAGGGACTGGGGGGCTATGGCTACACCTTC	CASSQGLGGYGYTF
NA	NA	TRBV11-3	TRBJ2-7	TGTGCCAGCAGCTTATCGGGGACCTACGAGCAGTACTTC	CASSLSGTYEQYF
NA	NA	TRBV7-2	TRBJ1-3	TGTGCCAGCAGCGTACAGGGAAACACCATATATTTT	CASSVQGNTIYF
NA	NA	TRBV12-3/TRBV12-4	TRBJ1-4	TGTGCCTCCAGGGGCCATTTAAAACTGTTTTTT	CASRGHLKLFF
NA	NA	TRBV28	TRBJ2-1	TGTGCCAGCACCCAAGGGGCTCAGTACAATGAGCAGTTCTTC	CASTQGAQYNEQFF
NA	TRBD1	TRBV6-5	TRBJ1-2	TGTGCCACCCTAGACGGACAGGGGGCTTCTTATGGCTACACCTTC	CATLDGQGASYGYTF
NA	NA	TRBV7-9	TRBJ1-1	TGTGCCAGCAGCCCAACAGTGCCGGGGACTGAAGCTTTCTTT	CASSPTVPGTEAFF
NA	TRBD1	TRBV13	TRBJ1-3	TGTGCCAGCAGCTTAGGACGACAGGGTTCTGGAAACACCATATATTTT	CASSLGRQGSGNTIYF
NA	TRBD1	TRBV10-1	TRBJ1-1	TGCGCCACCCGGACAGGGAAGAACACTGAAGCTTTCTTT	CATRTGKNTEAFF
NA	NA	TRBV2	TRBJ1-5	TGTGCCAGCAGTCCAGGGTTGGGTAATCAGCCCCAGCATTTT	CASSPGLGNQPQHF
NA	TRBD1	TRBV3-1/TRBV3-2	TRBJ1-6	TGTGCCAGCAGCGAAACAGGGGGATCTTATAATTCACCCCTCCACTTT	CASSETGGSYNSPLHF
NA	NA	TRBV7-9	TRBJ1-1	TGTGCCAGCAGCTTCGCCGGGGTCGAAGCTTTCTTT	CASSFAGVEAFF
NA	TRBD1	TRBV9	TRBJ1-3	TGTGCCAGCAGCAAATCGACAGGGCGCTCTGGAAACACCATATATTTT	CASSKSTGRSGNTIYF
NA	NA	TRBV27	TRBJ2-6	TGTGCCAGCAGTTTGCCCCACGCCCACGGGGGAGGGGCCAACGTCCTGACTTTC	CASSLPHAHGGGANVLTF
once	NA	TRBV5-6	TRBJ2-5	TGTGCCAGCATCGAAGCTCTGGGGGCAGAGACCCAGTACTTC	CASIEALGAETQYF
NA	TRBD2	TRBV28	TRBJ2-5	TGTGCCAGCAGCTCCCTAGCGGGAGCGGAGACCCAGTACTTC	CASSSLAGAETQYF
NA	NA	TRBV5-1	TRBJ2-1	TGCGCCAGCAGCTTGGGGAGGACGGTGACTAGGCCCCGGGAGTTCTCCTACAATGAGCAGTTCTTC	CASSLGRTVTRPREFSYNEQFF
NA	NA	TRBV7-9	TRBJ1-3	TGTGCCAGCAAACAGGGCACTGGAAACACCATATATTTT	CASKQGTGNTIYF
NA	NA	TRBV14	TRBJ2-7	TGTGCCAGCAGCCAAGATCTCGAGCAGTACTTC	CASSQDLEQYF
NA	TRBD1	TRBV6-5	TRBJ2-7	TGTGCCAGCAGAGGACAGGTCGAGCAGTACTTC	CASRGQVEQYF
NA	TRBD2	TRBV29-1	TRBJ2-1	TGCAGCGTAAGACCGGGACTACCTTCAGGTGAGCAGTTCTTC	CSVRPGLPSGEQFF
once	NA	TRBV19	TRBJ2-2	TGTGCCAGTAGTATACCCGGCGGAAACACCGGGGAGCTGTTTTTT	CASSIPGGNTGELFF
NA	TRBD1	TRBV25-1	TRBJ1-4	TGTGCCAGCAGGAGACAGGGATACGGTGAAAAACTGTTTTTT	CASRRQGYGEKLFF
NA	TRBD1	TRBV6-4	TRBJ2-1	TGTGCCAGCAGTCCCGGGACAGGGTATTACAATGAGCAGTTCTTC	CASSPGTGYYNEQFF
NA	NA	TRBV7-8	TRBJ2-5	TGTGCCAGCAGCTTAGGGGGCGGAGAGACCCAGTACTTC	CASSLGGGETQYF
NA	NA	TRBV3-1/TRBV3-2	TRBJ2-3	TGTGCCAGCAGCCAAGGACAGCTCACAGATACGCAGTATTTT	CASSQGQLTDTQYF
NA	TRBD2	TRBV7-8	TRBJ2-1	TGTGCCAGCAGCTTAGCTTTTCGCGGGACTAGCGTAAGGTACGAGCAGTTCTTC	CASSLAFRGTSVRYEQFF
NA	TRBD2	TRBV5-4	TRBJ2-5	TGTGCCAGCACGCTAAGCGGGGGGGTTCTAGAGACCCAGTACTTC	CASTLSGGVLETQYF
NA	NA	TRBV5-5	TRBJ2-1	TGTGCCAGCAGCCCCCGGGTACTAGCCTATGAGCAGTTCTTC	CASSPRVLAYEQFF
NA	NA	TRBV7-9	TRBJ2-2	TGTGCCAGCAGCTCGGACACCTCGAACACCGGGGAGCTGTTTTTT	CASSSDTSNTGELFF
NA	NA	TRBV3-1/TRBV3-2	TRBJ1-2	TGTGCCAGCAGCCAAATGACAGGTGCCAACTATGGCTACACCTTC	CASSQMTGANYGYTF
few	TRBD1	TRBV9	TRBJ1-6	TGTGCCAGCAGCGTAGCGGGCGACAGGGCGGACTCACCCCTCCACTTT	CASSVAGDRADSPLHF
NA	TRBD1	TRBV28	TRBJ1-5	TGTGCCACCGAAACAGGGGAAGTAAAGCCCCAGCATTTT	CATETGEVKPQHF